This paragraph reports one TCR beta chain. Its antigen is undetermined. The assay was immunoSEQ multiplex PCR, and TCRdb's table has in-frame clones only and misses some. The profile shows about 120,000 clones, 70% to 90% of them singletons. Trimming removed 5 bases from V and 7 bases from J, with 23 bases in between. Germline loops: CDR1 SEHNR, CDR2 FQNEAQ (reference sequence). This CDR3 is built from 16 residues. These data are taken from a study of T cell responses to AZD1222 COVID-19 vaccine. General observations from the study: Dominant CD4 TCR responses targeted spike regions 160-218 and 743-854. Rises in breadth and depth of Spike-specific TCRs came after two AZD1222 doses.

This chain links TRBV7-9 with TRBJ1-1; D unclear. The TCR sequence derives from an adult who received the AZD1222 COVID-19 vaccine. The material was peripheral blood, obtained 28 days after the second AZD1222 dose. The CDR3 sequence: CASSPPATGAGSEAFF. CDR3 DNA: TGTGCCAGCAGCCCACCGGCGACCGGCGCGGGGAGTGAAGCTTTCTTT.